The text below deals with one TCR beta chain. Antigen specificity is unknown. The sample comes from a study of vaccination effects on CD4 cells after COVID-19. Looking at the study overall: Every well housed more than 1.5 million PBMC, which grew in culture alongside about 11 IU/ml IL-2 and roughly 9.9 ug/ml peptides.

Following 10 days of culture, CD4+ T cells were isolated. Using immunoSEQ multiplex PCR, the repertoire was profiled, and TCRdb retains in-frame clones only, with some absent. The data hold approximately 37,000 clones, with over 80% observed a single time. V was pared by 6 bases and J by 6 bases, with 14 bases of the junction left unmatched. Looked up from germline, CDR1 is SGHRS and CDR2 is YFSETQ. The CDR3 length is 16 residues. This chain connects TRBV5-1 to TRBJ2-1; 8 bases agree with TRBD2. The sequencing used CD4+ T cells from PBMCs cultured without peptide, collected before COVID-19 vaccination. The TCR comes from a human donor who received a COVID-19 vaccine. Here the CDR3 reads CASTPSPSGSSNEQFF. DNA for the CDR3: TGCGCCAGCACCCCGTCCCCTAGCGGGTCGAGCAATGAGCAGTTCTTC.